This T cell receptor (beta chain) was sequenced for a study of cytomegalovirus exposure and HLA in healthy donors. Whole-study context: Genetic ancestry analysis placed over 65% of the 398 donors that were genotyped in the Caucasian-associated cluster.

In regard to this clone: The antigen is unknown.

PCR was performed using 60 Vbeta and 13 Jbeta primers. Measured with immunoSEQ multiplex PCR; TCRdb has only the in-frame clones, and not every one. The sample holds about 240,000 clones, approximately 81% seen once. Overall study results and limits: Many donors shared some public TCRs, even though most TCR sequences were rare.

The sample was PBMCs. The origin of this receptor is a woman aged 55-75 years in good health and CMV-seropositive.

CDR3 loop: CSVRVAGVNTGELFF. The DNA for the CDR3 is TGCAGCGTGAGGGTAGCGGGAGTAAACACCGGGGAGCTGTTTTTT. The rearrangement joins TRBV29-1 to TRBJ2-2; 9 bases match TRBD2. The CDR3 loop spans 15 amino acids. The V gene's germline CDR1 is SQVTM and CDR2 ANQGSEA. Trimming cost V 6 bases and J 2 bases; bases outside gene matches: 7.